Each of the 18 T cell receptor beta chains below was sequenced from the same sample in a study of STAT5B mutations in CD4+ large granular lymphocyte leukemia. Here immunoSEQ multiplex PCR was the method, and the copy in TCRdb shows in-frame clones only, minus some. The data contain approximately 33,000 clones, roughly 88% of them singletons. Sequencing was performed on CD4+ T cells from blood buffy coats. These receptors all come from a human donor in good health.

V gene TRBV5-1 combines with J gene TRBJ1-4; no definite D call. The CDR3 contains 12 residues. V lost 5 bases to trimming and J lost 0 bases, with 2 bases between them. Germline assignment: CDR1 SGHRS and CDR2 YFSETQ. CDR3 DNA sequence: TGCGCCAGCAGGGCAACTAATGAAAAACTGTTTTTT. This encodes CASRATNEKLFF.

The gene calls are TRBV9 and TRBJ2-5; D call uncertain. The CDR3 covers 12 residues. Germline CDR1 SGDLS, CDR2 YYNGEE. V shed 4 bases and J shed 9 bases, with 13 bases lying between them. In DNA, the CDR3 is TGTGCCAGCAGCTTCCGGTCCGGCGCCCAGTACTTC. This translates into CASSFRSGAQYF.

V and J are TRBV10-1 and TRBJ1-5; D remains unclear. The CDR3 has 13 residues. Germline lookup yields CDR1 WNHNN and CDR2 SYGVQD (reference sequence). Trimming left V 3 bases short and J 1 base short, with 4 bases between. The CDR3: CASSEGSNQPQHF. The CDR3 region has the DNA TGCGCCAGCAGTGAAGGCAGCAATCAGCCCCAGCATTTT.

The V call is TRBV19, the J call TRBJ2-2; D is unclear. V shed 2 bases and J shed 0 bases, with 22 bases lying between them. CDR1 and CDR2 (germline): LNHDA, SQIVND (reference sequence). The CDR3 runs 20 residues. The CDR3 bases are TGTGCCAGTAGTATATGGTCTTTCGGCCTTGTAGGATCGAACACCGGGGAGCTGTTTTTT. This sequence encodes CASSIWSFGLVGSNTGELFF.

This chain joins TRBV7-3 and TRBJ1-4; D remains ambiguous. V lost 3 bases, J lost 8 bases, and 10 bases lay in between. CDR3 length: 13 amino acids. Looked up from germline, CDR1 is SGHTA and CDR2 is FQGTGA. This CDR3 reads CASSFLAGEKLFF. In nucleotides, the CDR3 is TGTGCCAGCAGCTTCCTGGCGGGGGAAAAACTGTTTTTT.

The V call is TRBV7-2, the J call TRBJ2-7; 9 nucleotides line up with TRBD2. V was pared by 4 bases and J by 1 base, with 11 bases of the junction left unmatched. The germline V gene encodes CDR1 SGHTA and CDR2 FQGNSA. There are 17 residues in the CDR3. CDR3 sequence: CASSSTSGLGGSYEQYF. The DNA for the CDR3 is TGTGCCAGCAGCTCCACTAGCGGGTTAGGGGGGTCCTACGAGCAGTACTTC.

The chain has TRBV7-2 and TRBJ1-5; the D gene is possibly TRBD1 (6 bases). The germline V and J ends were trimmed by 3 bases and 4 bases, with 10 bases remaining between them. The CDR3 runs to 14 residues. Germline CDR1 reads SGHTA; CDR2 reads FQGNSA. Written as DNA, the CDR3 is TGTGCCAGCAGCTTCACCCAGGGGAATCAGCCCCAGCATTTT. Its translation: CASSFTQGNQPQHF.

The V and J genes are TRBV7-6 and TRBJ2-1; 10 nucleotides align to TRBD2. Germline V gene lookup returns CDR1 SGHVS and CDR2 FNYEAQ. The CDR3 is made up of 16 amino acids. J was trimmed by 5 bases and V by 2 bases; bases with no gene match: 6. CDR3 sequence reads: CASSLPAGGHHNEQFF. The CDR3 region has the DNA TGTGCCAGCAGCTTACCAGCGGGGGGGCACCACAATGAGCAGTTCTTC.

The chain has TRBV7-9 and TRBJ2-5, with D maybe TRBD1 (6 bases). Trimming removed 5 bases from V and 6 bases from J, with 13 bases in between. CDR3 length: 13 residues. The V gene's germline CDR1 is SEHNR and CDR2 FQNEAQ (reference sequence). The CDR3 is CASSPQGSKTQYF. CDR3 DNA: TGTGCCAGCAGCCCTCAGGGGTCGAAGACCCAGTACTTC.

The chain has TRBV4-3 and TRBJ1-2; possible D gene TRBD1, 5 bases. V dropped 2 bases and J dropped 4 bases, with 17 bases sitting between them. The germline V gene encodes CDR1 LGHNA and CDR2 YSLEER. This CDR3 is built from 16 residues. This CDR3 is CASSQLVGRAPYGYTF. Written as DNA, the CDR3 is TGCGCCAGCAGCCAACTGGTCGGCAGGGCCCCCTATGGCTACACCTTC.

The V gene is TRBV7-8, the J gene TRBJ1-5; D not certain. The ends were cut back, 5 bases at V and 7 bases at J, with 15 bases in the middle. This CDR3 has 14 amino acids. Germline V gene data show CDR1 as SGHVS and CDR2 as FQNEAQ. CDR3: CASSPTWGLQPQHF. CDR3 nucleotide sequence: TGTGCCAGCAGCCCTACCTGGGGATTACAGCCCCAGCATTTT. Full variable domain (rest looked up from reference TRBV7-8 and TRBJ1-5): GAGVSQSPRYKVAKRGQDVALRCDPISGHVSLFWYQQALGQGPEFLTYFQNEAQLDKSGLPSDRFFAERPEGSVSTLKIQRTQQEDSAVYLCASSPTWGLQPQHFGDGTRLSIL.

This clone was counted a single time. The chain carries TRBV10-1 and TRBJ2-1; 9 nucleotides match TRBD2. CDR1 is WNHNN and CDR2 is SYGVQD in the germline V gene (reference sequence). This CDR3 contains 15 residues. Germline trimming cut 5 bases from V and 0 bases from J; bases unmatched to any gene: 2. The CDR3 loop is CASSFSGSSYNEQFF. The DNA for the CDR3 is TGCGCCAGCAGTTTTAGCGGGAGCTCCTACAATGAGCAGTTCTTC.

The chain recombines TRBV27 with TRBJ2-5; D unresolved. The CDR3 is made up of 11 amino acids. V was clipped by 3 bases and J by 4 bases, with 3 bases between them. Per the germline V gene, CDR1 is MNHEY and CDR2 is SMNVEV (reference sequence). Written as DNA, the CDR3 is TGTGCCAGCAGTTTGGGAGAGACCCAGTACTTC. It translates to CASSLGETQYF.

The chain couples TRBV7-6 to TRBJ2-2, with TRBD1 identical over 9 bases. The CDR3 extends over 14 amino acids. CDR1 and CDR2 from the germline V gene are SGHVS and FNYEAQ. The V gene end was trimmed by 10 bases and the J gene end by 4 bases; junction bases not matched to a gene: 7. CDR3 protein: CATTGQGFTGELFF. CDR3 nucleotide sequence: TGTGCCACGACGGGACAGGGTTTCACCGGGGAGCTGTTTTTT.

The chain combines TRBV9 with TRBJ1-2, with D possibly being TRBD1 (6 bases). Trimming cost V 3 bases and J 6 bases, with 12 bases left between them. The CDR3 is made up of 13 amino acids. Per the germline V gene, CDR1 is SGDLS and CDR2 is YYNGEE. The CDR3 spells CASSDGTSDGYTF. CDR3 bases: TGTGCCAGCAGCGACGGGACATCGGATGGCTACACCTTC.

This rearrangement joins TRBV7-2 to TRBJ2-1; 9 nucleotides align to TRBD2. This CDR3 has 17 residues. Germline CDR1 SGHTA, CDR2 FQGNSA. Trimming removed 0 bases from V and 5 bases from J; junction bases left unmatched: 8. The chain's CDR3 is CASSLAVSGRLNNEQFF. CDR3 coding DNA: TGTGCCAGCAGCTTAGCTGTTAGCGGGAGACTAAACAATGAGCAGTTCTTC. The variable domain in full, completed from reference TRBV7-2 and TRBJ2-1, reads GAGVSQSPSNKVTEKGKDVELRCDPISGHTALYWYRQSLGQGLEFLIYFQGNSAPDKSGLPSDRFSAERTGGSVSTLTIQRTQQEDSAVYLCASSLAVSGRLNNEQFFGPGTRLTVL.

This chain links TRBV5-6 with TRBJ2-5; D tentatively reads TRBD1 or TRBD2 (5 bases each). The J call may be in error: the DNA end matches TRBJ2-7 better. Germline values: CDR1 SGHDT, CDR2 YYEEEE. The CDR3 loop spans 17 amino acids. The CDR3 region has the DNA TGTGCCAGCAGCTGGGGGATGGGTAGCGCCTCAACCTACGAGCAGTACTTC. Translated: CASSWGMGSASTYEQYF.

The chain couples TRBV5-1 to TRBJ1-5; 7 bases agree with TRBD1. The length of the CDR3 is 14 residues. Looked up from germline, CDR1 is SGHRS and CDR2 is YFSETQ. V lost 0 bases to trimming and J lost 6 bases; unmatched junction nucleotides: 3. CDR3: CASSLGQGSQPQHF. DNA for the CDR3: TGCGCCAGCAGCTTGGGACAGGGTAGTCAGCCCCAGCATTTT.